A single sample gave rise to the 27 T cell receptor beta chains below, sequenced in a study of cytomegalovirus exposure and HLA in healthy donors. The PCR was carried out with 60 Vbeta primers and 13 Jbeta primers. Sequencing used immunoSEQ multiplex PCR; TCRdb keeps in-frame clones, though not all of them. The sample lists 100,000 to 150,000 clones, roughly 78% seen once, with approximately 11% in the top ten. Input material: PBMCs. The receptors were gathered from a man aged 25-45 years in good health and CMV-seropositive.

The gene calls are TRBV14 and TRBJ2-7; the D gene is possibly TRBD2 (6 bases). The CDR3 runs to 13 residues. The V end lost 1 base, the J end lost 6 bases, and 10 bases lay between the germline ends. CDR1 SGHDN and CDR2 FVKESK come from the germline V gene. The CDR3 DNA sequence: TGTGCCAGCAGCCAAGTGCAGGGAGGCGAGCAGTACTTC. It yields the protein CASSQVQGGEQYF.

The V and J genes are TRBV25-1 and TRBJ2-1, with D possibly being TRBD2 (6 bases). The CDR3 is 17 residues long. Germline CDR1 is MGHDK and CDR2 is SYGVNS. Deletions cut 7 bases from V and 1 base from J, with 20 bases between. CDR3 region: CASTAGSGRTSYNEQFF. The CDR3 DNA reads TGTGCCAGCACCGCGGGGAGCGGGCGTACTTCCTACAATGAGCAGTTCTTC.

The V call is TRBV11-2, the J call TRBJ2-1, with 7 bases aligning to TRBD2. Per the germline V gene, CDR1 is SGHAT and CDR2 is FQNNGV. After removal of 2 bases from V and 7 bases from J, the junction contained 8 bases not matched to a gene. CDR3 size: 15 residues. The CDR3 sequence: CASSLSASGSNEQFF. The CDR3 DNA sequence: TGTGCCAGCAGCTTATCGGCTAGCGGTTCTAATGAGCAGTTCTTC.

V usage is TRBV7-9 and J usage is TRBJ2-1; D not resolved. Trimming took off 3 bases at V and 5 bases at J, with 5 bases between the two ends. Germline values: CDR1 SEHNR, CDR2 FQNEAQ (reference sequence). The CDR3 runs 12 residues. This chain's CDR3 is CASSFRDNEQFF. CDR3 in DNA: TGTGCCAGCAGCTTTCGGGACAATGAGCAGTTCTTC.

The chain carries TRBV6-6 and TRBJ2-7; D unresolved. The CDR3 runs to 14 residues. V was trimmed by 7 bases and J by 2 bases, leaving 15 bases between them. From germline, CDR1 is MNHNY and CDR2 SVGAGI (reference sequence). In DNA form, the CDR3 reads TGTGCCAGCATCCCGCCGGGTTACCCCTACGAGCAGTACTTC. Translated: CASIPPGYPYEQYF.

V usage is TRBV19 and J usage is TRBJ1-4; unclear D gene. CDR1 is LNHDA and CDR2 is SQIVND in the germline V gene (reference sequence). The CDR3 spans 15 residues. V was cut by 4 bases and J by 7 bases, with 16 bases left in between. DNA of the CDR3: TGTGCCAGTAGTACTCGGGGAGGAGTGGGTGAAAAACTGTTTTTT. Protein sequence: CASSTRGGVGEKLFF.

The chain is built from TRBV10-1 and TRBJ2-3, with a tentative D call TRBD2 (6 bases). Germline V gives CDR1 WNHNN, CDR2 SYGVQD (reference sequence). The CDR3 totals 14 residues. V lost 5 bases, J lost 6 bases, and 15 bases lay in between. The DNA for the CDR3 is TGCGCCAGCAGTAGAAACCTTCTAGCGGATACGCAGTATTTT. Its protein is CASSRNLLADTQYF.

J is TRBJ2-2 and V is TRBV30; 12 positions match TRBD2. Germline V gene data show CDR1 as GTSNPN and CDR2 as SVGIG (reference sequence). The V and J ends lost 8 bases and 5 bases, in that order; junction bases with no gene match: 12. The CDR3 extends over 16 amino acids. CDR3 protein: CARPLAGGPRTGELFF. The CDR3 DNA reads TGTGCCCGGCCCCTAGCGGGAGGGCCAAGGACCGGGGAGCTGTTTTTT.

The sample holds a few counts of this clone. The chain has TRBV5-1 and TRBJ1-2; D is possibly TRBD1 (6 bases). V was shortened by 4 bases and J by 5 bases, with 15 bases between the two germline ends. The CDR3 runs 14 residues. Germline CDR1 and CDR2: SGHRS and YFSETQ. The CDR3 spells CASSPTGRGYGYTF. The CDR3 bases are TGCGCCAGCAGCCCCACTGGCAGGGGATATGGCTACACCTTC.

V is TRBV5-4 and J is TRBJ1-4; 8 nucleotides align to TRBD1. Per the germline V gene, CDR1 is SGHNT and CDR2 is YYREEE (reference sequence). This CDR3 has 13 amino acids. The V gene end was trimmed by 5 bases and the J gene end by 10 bases; junction bases not matched to a gene: 7. CDR3 nucleotides: TGTGCCAGCAGTCCCGGGACAGGAGTAAAACTGTTTTTT. It is translated as CASSPGTGVKLFF.

CDR3 in DNA: TGTGCCAGCAGCCCTGGGACTAGCGGGAGGCACCAAGAGACCCAGTACTTC. This encodes CASSPGTSGRHQETQYF. This chain connects TRBV7-7 to TRBJ2-5; 15 bases align to TRBD2. V shed 5 bases, J shed 0 bases, and the junction held 4 bases outside the gene matches. The CDR3 sequence is 17 residues long. Germline loops: CDR1 SSHAT, CDR2 FNYEAQ (reference sequence).

The chain combines TRBV28 with TRBJ2-4, with 7 bases fitting TRBD1. The ends lost 2 bases at V and 8 bases at J; junction bases unmatched: 6. The CDR3 sequence is 14 residues long. Per germline, CDR1 MDHEN and CDR2 SYDVKM. CDR3 residues: CASSLIHRGDIQYF. DNA for the CDR3: TGTGCCAGCAGTTTAATTCACAGGGGAGACATTCAGTACTTC.

V and J are TRBV7-6 and TRBJ2-7, with 7 bases lining up with TRBD1. Trimming removed 4 bases from V and 5 bases from J; junction bases left unmatched: 8. This CDR3 contains 14 residues. The V gene's germline CDR1 is SGHVS and CDR2 FNYEAQ. CDR3 nucleotide sequence: TGTGCCAGCAGCTCGAGGACAGGTTCTGACGAGCAGTACTTC. Protein sequence: CASSSRTGSDEQYF. The variable domain in full, completed from reference TRBV7-6 and TRBJ2-7, reads GAGVSQSPRYKVTKRGQDVALRCDPISGHVSLYWYRQALGQGPEFLTYFNYEAQQDKSGLPNDRFSAERPEGSISTLTIQRTEQRDSAMYRCASSSRTGSDEQYFGPGTRLTVT.

This clone was observed once. V gene TRBV29-1 combines with J gene TRBJ2-6, with a weak D call TRBD1 (6 bases). The CDR3 runs 12 residues. The ends were cut back, 7 bases at V and 8 bases at J, with 12 bases in the middle. Germline values: CDR1 SQVTM, CDR2 ANQGSEA. CDR3 loop: CSASQGTNVLTF. The CDR3 nucleotides read TGCAGCGCCTCCCAGGGGACCAACGTCCTGACTTTC.

The CDR3 here is CASSPTGNTEAFF. The CDR3 DNA reads as TGTGCCAGCAGCCCTACAGGGAACACTGAAGCTTTCTTT. J is TRBJ1-1 and V is TRBV6-5, with a weak D call TRBD1 (5 bases). With 6 bases removed from V and 1 base from J, the gap between germline ends came to 9 bases. The CDR3 covers 13 residues. Germline CDR1 is MNHEY and CDR2 is SVGAGI.

The chain employs TRBV4-1 and TRBJ2-7; TRBD2 matches at 10 bases. The CDR3 loop spans 15 amino acids. CDR1 is MGHRA, CDR2 YSYEKL, per germline. V lost 4 bases and J lost 2; bases outside the gene matches: 5. This CDR3 reads CASSPGLAVTYEQYF. For the CDR3, the DNA is TGCGCCAGCAGCCCTGGACTAGCGGTAACCTACGAGCAGTACTTC.

The genes are TRBV30 and TRBJ1-1, with D perhaps matching TRBD1 (5 bases). Germline V gene data show CDR1 as GTSNPN and CDR2 as SVGIG (reference sequence). The CDR3 runs to 15 residues. V shed 0 bases and J shed 1 base, with 12 bases lying between them. The DNA of the CDR3 is TGTGCCTGGAGTGTTAGGGTCCAGGGGAACACTGAAGCTTTCTTT. Translation gives CAWSVRVQGNTEAFF.

J is TRBJ1-2 and V is TRBV5-6; perhaps TRBD1 as D (6 bases). CDR3 length: 14 amino acids. The V end was cut by 6 bases, the J end by 4 bases, with 16 bases between. Germline V gene sequence: CDR1 SGHDT, CDR2 YYEEEE. CDR3 sequence: CASTEQGTGYGYTF. As DNA, the CDR3 is TGTGCCAGCACCGAACAGGGAACGGGCTATGGCTACACCTTC.

This clone has a single count. The V gene is TRBV23-1, the J gene TRBJ2-7; 8 positions agree with TRBD1. TRBV23-1 is an open reading frame whose function is uncertain. V lost 5 bases, J lost 2 bases, and 11 bases stayed unmatched. The length of the CDR3 is 16 residues. The CDR3 DNA sequence: TGCGCCAGCAGTTCACAGGACAGGGAGTTCACCTACGAGCAGTACTTC. This sequence encodes CASSSQDREFTYEQYF.

V is TRBV6-5 and J is TRBJ2-7, with a possible D match to TRBD1 (5 bases). CDR1 and CDR2 (germline): MNHEY, SVGAGI. Trimming stripped 2 bases from V and 1 base from J, with 6 bases between. CDR3 size: 13 residues. This CDR3 is CASSYDRSYEQYF. CDR3 coding DNA: TGTGCCAGCAGTTACGACAGATCCTACGAGCAGTACTTC.

This chain connects TRBV29-1 to TRBJ2-2, with D unclear. Germline CDR1 and CDR2: SQVTM and ANQGSEA. Trimming took 6 bases from V and 3 from J, leaving 11 bases between them. The CDR3 sequence is 13 residues long. As DNA, the CDR3 is TGCAGCGTCTCTAGGCTTCACACCGGGGAGCTGTTTTTT. It is translated as CSVSRLHTGELFF.

This rearrangement joins TRBV20-1 to TRBJ2-3, with TRBD1 identical over 7 bases. The V segment lost 5 bases and the J segment 11 bases; nucleotides outside the gene matches: 4. The CDR3 totals 10 residues. CDR1 and CDR2 (germline): DFQATT, SNEGSKA (reference sequence). The CDR3 coding sequence is TGCAGTGCTCGGGGACAGCGGCAGTATTTT. It specifies CSARGQRQYF.

This chain joins TRBV5-6 and TRBJ1-1; D is possibly TRBD1 (6 bases). The V and J ends lost 5 bases and 2 bases respectively, with 16 bases between them. This CDR3 is 15 amino acids long. Germline V lookup: CDR1 SGHDT, CDR2 YYEEEE. This CDR3 is CASSYLTGVNTEAFF. CDR3 nucleotides: TGTGCCAGCAGTTACCTGACAGGAGTTAACACTGAAGCTTTCTTT.

The chain employs TRBV7-9 and TRBJ2-1, with 8 bases lining up with TRBD2. J lost 5 bases, V lost 5 bases, and 14 bases had no gene match. Germline values: CDR1 SEHNR, CDR2 FQNEAQ (reference sequence). This CDR3 comprises 17 residues. The CDR3 DNA reads TGTGCCAGCAGCCTACCCCCCCTAGCGGGCCCGCACAATGAGCAGTTCTTC. Its protein product is CASSLPPLAGPHNEQFF.

This clone has more than one count but fewer than ten. The chain combines TRBV29-1 with TRBJ2-3; 9 bases line up with TRBD2. After removal of 5 bases from V and 9 bases from J, the junction contained 15 bases not matched to a gene. The germline V gene encodes CDR1 SQVTM and CDR2 ANQGSEA. The CDR3 has 15 residues. The CDR3 is CSVYLSREGGRTQYF. The CDR3, as DNA: TGCAGCGTTTATTTATCGCGGGAGGGGGGTCGGACGCAGTATTTT.

This chain uses TRBV2 with TRBJ2-5; 9 bases align to TRBD2. In germline, CDR1 is SNHLY, CDR2 FYNNEI. V trimming: 3 bases; J trimming: 5 bases; junction bases outside the gene matches: 4. The CDR3 has 14 residues. As DNA, the CDR3 is TGTGCCAGCAGTGATGGGGCGGGAGGGGAGACCCAGTACTTC. Translation: CASSDGAGGETQYF.

The genes are TRBV15 and TRBJ1-4, with 9 bases identical to TRBD1. Trimming at V came to 4 bases and at J to 4 bases, leaving 4 bases not matched to a gene. The CDR3 has 15 residues. Germline CDR1 and CDR2: LNHNV and YYDKDF (reference sequence). The CDR3 DNA reads as TGTGCCACCAGCATGACAGGGGGTCATAATGAAAAACTGTTTTTT. Encoded protein: CATSMTGGHNEKLFF.